The present T cell receptor beta chain was sequenced within a study of T cells in Graves' hyperthyroidism and ophthalmopathy. The junction had 5 bases not matched to a gene; V was cut back by 0 bases and J by 6 bases. From germline, CDR1 is MNHNY and CDR2 SVGAGI (reference sequence). The CDR3 runs to 15 residues. This clonotype occurred a few times. The definition of stable Graves' hyperthyroidism was no ophthalmopathy progression within 18 months. The CDR3 regions of TCR beta were amplified from RNA transcripts. TCR CDR3 regions were first amplified by RT-PCR with HTBI primers. TCRdb itself ran the multiplex PCR reads through MiXCR, one entry per CDR3 protein. The sample yields roughly 750,000 distinct CDR3 sequences, 16% seen once.

This clonotype was obtained from a man aged 18 to 35 with Graves' hyperthyroidism. V usage is TRBV6-6 and J usage is TRBJ2-7; 10 bases are a match to TRBD1. The sequencing sample was made of blood. CDR3 nucleotides: TGTGCCAGCAGTTACTCCGGGACAGGGGCTGGCGAGCAGTACTTC. Protein: CASSYSGTGAGEQYF.